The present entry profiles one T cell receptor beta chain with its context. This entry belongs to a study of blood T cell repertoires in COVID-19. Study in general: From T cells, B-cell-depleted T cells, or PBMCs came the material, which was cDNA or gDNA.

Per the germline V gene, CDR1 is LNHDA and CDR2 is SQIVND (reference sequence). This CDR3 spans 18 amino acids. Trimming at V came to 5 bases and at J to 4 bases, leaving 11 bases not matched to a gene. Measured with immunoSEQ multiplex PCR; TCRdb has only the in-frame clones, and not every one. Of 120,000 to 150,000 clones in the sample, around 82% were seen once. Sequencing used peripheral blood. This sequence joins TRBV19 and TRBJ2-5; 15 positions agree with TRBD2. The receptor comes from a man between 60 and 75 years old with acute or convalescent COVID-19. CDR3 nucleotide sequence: TGTGCCAGTAGTTATATAGGGACTAGCGGGAGGCAAGGAGAGACCCAGTACTTC. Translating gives CASSYIGTSGRQGETQYF.